This T cell receptor (beta chain) derives from a study of sequential checkpoint blockade in melanoma. About the study: Maintenance nivolumab came after either treatment sequence.

Stated treatment: randomized to nivolumab then ipilimumab (arm A) or the reverse (arm B). No patient had prior DNA-damaging chemotherapy. Live CD3+CD8+ CD19− CD56− cells were sorted from PBMCs. The table came from immunoSEQ multiplex PCR; TCRdb's copy has only in-frame clones and leaves some out. The sample consists of about 20,000 clones, roughly four fifths of them appearing once. Germline V gives CDR1 SGHTS, CDR2 YDEGEE. The CDR3 has 18 residues. The V and J ends lost 2 bases and 4 bases, in that order; junction bases with no gene match: 14. The sample here was CD8+ T cells sorted from blood (inferred from file names), taken from a patient given nivolumab and ipilimumab in sequence. The sequence came from a human donor with melanoma. This rearrangement joins TRBV5-8 to TRBJ2-1; 8 bases are a match to TRBD2. CDR3 region: CASSLRGEASGGYNEQFF. The CDR3 region has the DNA TGTGCCAGCAGCTTACGTGGTGAGGCGAGCGGGGGATACAATGAGCAGTTCTTC.